This T cell receptor (beta chain) was obtained from a study of tissue T cells after allogeneic stem cell transplantation. General study findings and limits: Within patients, tissue anatomy strongly shaped TCR repertoire composition.

Sequencing of TCRbeta CDR3 at survey depth gave sequences and template counts. The assay was immunoSEQ multiplex PCR, and TCRdb's table has in-frame clones only and misses some. The repertoire consists of about 48,000 clones, with about 73% occurring once and the leading ten covering approximately 0.72%. With regard to this clone: Its target is not known. Germline and genes here are mouse.

Sequencing input: sorted cells pooled from one or two spleens. This sequence was found in a pool of C57BL/6 mice in good health.

Partial CDR3 DNA: TGTGCAAGCAGCTTAGAGGGTGGGGGAAACCAAGACACCCAGTAC. Protein: CASSLEGGGNQDTQY. The CDR3 in its entirety is CASSLEGGGNQDTQYF. The chain couples TRBV16 to TRBJ2-5, with D possibly TRBD2 on 6 matching bases. The sequence runs out 1 residue before the end of the CDR3; the remainder is reconstructed from the germline J gene. The CDR3 covers 16 residues. Trimming took off 0 bases at V and 0 bases at J, with 10 bases between the two ends. Per germline, CDR1 SGHSA and CDR2 FRNQAP.